This entry is about one T cell receptor (beta chain). V was trimmed by 6 bases and J by 5 bases, leaving 11 bases between them. The CDR3 has 14 amino acids. Per germline, CDR1 MNHEY and CDR2 SVGAGI. The data were obtained in a study of T cell responses to AZD1222 COVID-19 vaccine. Method: immunoSEQ multiplex PCR; TCRdb's copy keeps in-frame clones and lacks some. The repertoire consists of 120,000 to 150,000 clones, with around 90% occurring once and the leading ten covering 1.5% to 2.5%. The receptor comes from an adult who received the AZD1222 COVID-19 vaccine. The chain joins TRBV6-5 to TRBJ1-6; D not certain. Sequencing used peripheral blood, obtained 28 days after the second AZD1222 dose. CDR3 loop: CASRGSQNNSPLHF. Here the CDR3 DNA reads TGTGCCAGCAGGGGGTCTCAGAATAATTCACCCCTCCACTTT.